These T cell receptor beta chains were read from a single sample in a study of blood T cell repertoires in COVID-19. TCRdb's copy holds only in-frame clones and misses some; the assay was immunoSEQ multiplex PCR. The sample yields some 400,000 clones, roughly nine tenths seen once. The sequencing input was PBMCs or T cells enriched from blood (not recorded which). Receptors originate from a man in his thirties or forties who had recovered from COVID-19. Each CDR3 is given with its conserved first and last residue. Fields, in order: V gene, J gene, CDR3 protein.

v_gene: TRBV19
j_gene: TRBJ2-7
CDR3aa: CASSTLSGLAGVREQYF

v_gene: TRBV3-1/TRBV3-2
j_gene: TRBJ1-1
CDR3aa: CASSQLLVDTEAFF

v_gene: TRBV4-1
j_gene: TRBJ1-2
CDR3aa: CASSQDGTGRGYTF

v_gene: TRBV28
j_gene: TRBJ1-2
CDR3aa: CASSTPGQAYGYTF

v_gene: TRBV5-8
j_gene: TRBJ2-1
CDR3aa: CASSGWGQGVNEQFF

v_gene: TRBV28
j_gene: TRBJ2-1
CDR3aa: CASLAGGRYNEQFF

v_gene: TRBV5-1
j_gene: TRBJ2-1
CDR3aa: CASSPGLAKSYNEQFF

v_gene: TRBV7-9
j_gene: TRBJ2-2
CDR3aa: CASAGEGTGELFF

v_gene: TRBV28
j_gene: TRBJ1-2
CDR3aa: CASRINRGHGYTF

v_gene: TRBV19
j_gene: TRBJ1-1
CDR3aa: CASDVRDRENTEAFF

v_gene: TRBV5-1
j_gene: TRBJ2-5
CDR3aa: CASSPGTEIQETQYF

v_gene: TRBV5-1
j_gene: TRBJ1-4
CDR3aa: CASSQGGIQEKLFF

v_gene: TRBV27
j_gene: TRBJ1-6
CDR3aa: CASSLRTDSPLHF

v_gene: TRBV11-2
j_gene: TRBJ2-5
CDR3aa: CASSLLPSETQYF

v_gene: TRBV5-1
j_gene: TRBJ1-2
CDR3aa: CASTPTPAQGYGYTF

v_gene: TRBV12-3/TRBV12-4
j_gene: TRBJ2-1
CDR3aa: CASSLDSRFEQFF